The 20 T cell receptor beta chains given below trace back to one sample, sequenced in a study of T cell changes during pregnancy in multiple sclerosis. TCRdb's table, derived via immunoSEQ multiplex PCR, lists solely in-frame clones and lacks some. The repertoire consists of about 59,000 clones, with about 91% occurring once and the leading ten covering 0.8% to 1%. Sequences were derived from peripheral blood, sampled before pregnancy. All receptors derive from a female donor with multiple sclerosis, enrolled in a pregnancy study.

This clone has a single count. The V gene is TRBV27, the J gene TRBJ2-7; a weak D match, TRBD1 (6 bases). CDR1 and CDR2 from the germline V gene are MNHEY and SMNVEV (reference sequence). The CDR3 runs to 14 residues. With 6 bases removed from V and 0 bases from J, the gap between germline ends came to 12 bases. The CDR3 region has the DNA TGTGCCAGCAGGTGGGACACTTACTCCTACGAGCAGTACTTC. This translates into CASRWDTYSYEQYF.

The DNA for the CDR3 is TGTGCCAGCAGTCCCGACAGGGGTCCTTTTTACGAGCAGTACTTC. Amino acids: CASSPDRGPFYEQYF. The chain carries TRBV7-2 and TRBJ2-7; 8 bases map to TRBD1. Germline trimming cut 6 bases from V and 4 bases from J; bases unmatched to any gene: 11. The CDR3 spans 15 residues. Germline CDR1 and CDR2: SGHTA and FQGNSA.

This chain links TRBV13 with TRBJ2-7, with 13 bases lining up with TRBD2. The CDR3 has 18 residues. Per germline, CDR1 PRHDT and CDR2 FYEKMQ (reference sequence). V gave up 3 bases and J gave up 0 bases; unmatched junction bases: 8. The chain's CDR3 is CASSLRLAGGHSSYEQYF. The CDR3 DNA sequence: TGTGCCAGCAGCTTGAGACTAGCGGGGGGCCATAGCTCCTACGAGCAGTACTTC. Full variable domain (missing parts from reference TRBV13 and TRBJ2-7): AAGVIQSPRHLIKEKRETATLKCYPIPRHDTVYWYQQGPGQDPQFLISFYEKMQSDKGSIPDRFSAQQFSDYHSELNMSSLELGDSALYFCASSLRLAGGHSSYEQYFGPGTRLTVT.

The V call is TRBV25-1, the J call TRBJ2-3; D unresolved. Trimming removed 7 bases at V and 0 bases at J, with 8 bases between. CDR1 is MGHDK and CDR2 is SYGVNS in the germline V gene. The CDR3 sequence is 13 residues long. CDR3 protein: CASNPQSTDTQYF. The CDR3 DNA is TGTGCCAGCAACCCTCAGAGCACAGATACGCAGTATTTT. Full variable domain (rest looked up from reference TRBV25-1 and TRBJ2-3): EADIYQTPRYLVIGTGKKITLECSQTMGHDKMYWYQQDPGMELHLIHYSYGVNSTEKGDLSSESTVSRIRTEHFPLTLESARPSHTSQYLCASNPQSTDTQYFGPGTRLTVL.

The V gene is TRBV7-9, the J gene TRBJ2-3, with D perhaps matching TRBD2 (6 bases). The germline V and J ends were trimmed by 3 bases and 6 bases, with 10 bases remaining between them. Per germline, CDR1 SEHNR and CDR2 FQNEAQ (reference sequence). This CDR3 spans 13 amino acids. CDR3 residues: CASSFPRGDTQYF. CDR3 bases: TGTGCCAGCAGCTTCCCGCGGGGTGATACGCAGTATTTT. Full variable domain (outside the CDR3, taken from reference TRBV7-9 and TRBJ2-3): DTGVSQNPRHKITKRGQNVTFRCDPISEHNRLYWYRQTLGQGPEFLTYFQNEAQLEKSRLLSDRFSAERPKGSFSTLEIQRTEQGDSAMYLCASSFPRGDTQYFGPGTRLTVL.

The rearrangement joins TRBV6-5 to TRBJ1-1, with D unclear. V lost 7 bases and J 1 base, leaving 13 bases between the germline ends. Per germline, CDR1 MNHEY and CDR2 SVGAGI. CDR3 length: 14 amino acids. The CDR3 sequence: CASTPRVRNTEAFF. In DNA form, the CDR3 reads TGTGCCAGCACTCCCCGCGTCCGGAACACTGAAGCTTTCTTT.

The chain is built from TRBV7-6 and TRBJ1-1; D gene ambiguous. V was shortened by 0 bases and J by 0 bases, with 11 bases between the two germline ends. CDR3 length: 16 residues. Per the germline V gene, CDR1 is SGHVS and CDR2 is FNYEAQ. The chain's CDR3 is CASSLAGGQVNTEAFF. In nucleotides, the CDR3 is TGTGCCAGCAGCTTAGCGGGAGGGCAGGTGAACACTGAAGCTTTCTTT. Looking up the rest from reference TRBV7-6 and TRBJ1-1 gives the full variable domain: GAGVSQSPRYKVTKRGQDVALRCDPISGHVSLYWYRQALGQGPEFLTYFNYEAQQDKSGLPNDRFSAERPEGSISTLTIQRTEQRDSAMYRCASSLAGGQVNTEAFFGQGTRLTVV.

The V call is TRBV5-1, the J call TRBJ2-7, with D perhaps TRBD1 (6 bases). The germline gives CDR1 SGHRS, CDR2 YFSETQ. The V end was cut by 0 bases, the J end by 6 bases, with 16 bases between. The CDR3 is 15 amino acids. CDR3 nucleotide sequence: TGCGCCAGCAGCTTGGTTTCGGCAGGGGTAGGCGAGCAGTACTTC. This gives the protein CASSLVSAGVGEQYF.

This chain uses TRBV18 with TRBJ1-2, with a tentative D call TRBD1 (5 bases). Deletions cut 6 bases from V and 4 bases from J, with 9 bases between. Per the germline V gene, CDR1 is KGHSH and CDR2 is LQKENI. CDR3 size: 12 residues. The CDR3 spells CASSGPGYGYTF. CDR3 DNA: TGTGCCAGCTCGGGGCCGGGCTATGGCTACACCTTC.

V usage is TRBV25-1 and J usage is TRBJ2-2; D uncertain. Deletions cut 0 bases from V and 5 bases from J, with 7 bases between. Per germline, CDR1 MGHDK and CDR2 SYGVNS. This CDR3 is built from 14 residues. The CDR3 bases are TGTGCCAGCAGTGAATATGCGAGGACCGGGGAGCTGTTTTTT. Translating gives CASSEYARTGELFF.

The J gene is TRBJ2-3, the V gene TRBV9; 7 nucleotides align to TRBD1. This CDR3 region has 17 residues. Per the germline V gene, CDR1 is SGDLS and CDR2 is YYNGEE. V lost 6 bases, J lost 6 bases, and 19 bases stayed unmatched. In DNA, the CDR3 is TGTGCCAGCAATGCTCCCGGGACAGCGGCTGGCCGGGATACGCAGTATTTT. Residues: CASNAPGTAAGRDTQYF.

The rearrangement uses TRBV11-2 and TRBJ1-5; 8 positions match TRBD1. CDR3 length: 14 residues. The germline gives CDR1 SGHAT, CDR2 FQNNGV. Trimming took 4 bases from V and 5 from J; bases not matched to a gene: 4. CDR3 DNA: TGTGCCAGCAGCTCAGGACAGGGCCATCAGCCCCAGCATTTT. Protein product: CASSSGQGHQPQHF.

This chain's CDR3 is CASSEDSLNTEAFF. The CDR3 nucleotides read TGTGCCAGCAGTGAGGACAGTCTGAACACTGAAGCTTTCTTT. V is TRBV6-1 and J is TRBJ1-1; weak D call: TRBD1 (6 bases). Germline V gene data show CDR1 as MNHNS and CDR2 as SASEGT. The length of the CDR3 is 14 residues. Trimming shortened V by 3 bases and J by 0 bases, and 8 bases separated the two germline ends.

J is TRBJ2-3 and V is TRBV30; 9 positions agree with TRBD1. V was clipped by 3 bases and J by 0 bases; unmatched bases: 1. The CDR3 contains 14 residues. Germline CDR1 GTSNPN, CDR2 SVGIG (reference sequence). The CDR3 region is CAWRQGASTDTQYF. Here the CDR3 DNA reads TGTGCCTGGAGACAGGGGGCTAGCACAGATACGCAGTATTTT.

The gene calls are TRBV5-4 and TRBJ1-4; no firm D call. The CDR3 is 13 amino acids. Trimming stripped 4 bases from V and 6 bases from J, with 10 bases between. CDR1 and CDR2 (germline): SGHNT, YYREEE (reference sequence). The CDR3 loop is CASSPQNDEKLFF. The CDR3, as DNA: TGTGCCAGCAGCCCACAAAACGATGAAAAACTGTTTTTT. The variable domain in full, completed from reference TRBV5-4 and TRBJ1-4, reads ETGVTQSPTHLIKTRGQQVTLRCSSQSGHNTVSWYQQALGQGPQFIFQYYREEENGRGNFPPRFSGLQFPNYSSELNVNALELDDSALYLCASSPQNDEKLFFGSGTQLSVL.

This chain links TRBV5-4 with TRBJ2-3, with TRBD2 matching over 9 bases. There are 17 residues in the CDR3. The germline V gene has CDR1 SGHNT and CDR2 YYREEE (reference sequence). With 0 bases clipped from V and 2 bases from J, the junction kept 7 bases outside the gene matches. In DNA, the CDR3 is TGTGCCAGCAGCTTGGTTTGGCTAGCGGGGACCACAGATACGCAGTATTTT. As protein: CASSLVWLAGTTDTQYF.

This chain uses TRBV9 with TRBJ2-3; TRBD2 might be the D (5 bases). Trimming pared 7 bases from V and 9 bases from J, leaving 9 bases between. CDR3 length: 10 residues. Germline V gene sequence: CDR1 SGDLS, CDR2 YYNGEE. DNA of the CDR3: TGTGCCAGCGCGGGTGGCACGCAGTATTTT. It specifies CASAGGTQYF.

A single count supports this clone. J is TRBJ1-5 and V is TRBV19; 7 nucleotides align to TRBD1. V lost 7 bases and J lost 3; bases outside the gene matches: 3. The CDR3 length is 13 residues. Germline loops: CDR1 LNHDA, CDR2 SQIVND (reference sequence). The CDR3 region is CASNRGYNQPQHF. CDR3 in DNA: TGTGCCAGTAACAGGGGATACAATCAGCCCCAGCATTTT.

This clone was detected only once. The V and J genes are TRBV15 and TRBJ2-7, with 8 bases matching TRBD1. V trimming: 3 bases; J trimming: 1 base; junction bases outside the gene matches: 8. The CDR3 extends over 16 amino acids. The germline CDR1 and CDR2 sequences are LNHNV and YYDKDF (reference sequence). CDR3 loop: CATSSPRRTGSYEQYF. The CDR3 DNA sequence: TGTGCCACCAGCAGCCCCCGACGGACAGGGTCCTACGAGCAGTACTTC.

V usage is TRBV7-2 and J usage is TRBJ2-7, with D possibly TRBD1 on 5 matching bases. The V end lost 4 bases, the J end lost 3 bases, and 16 bases lay between the germline ends. The CDR3 is made up of 15 amino acids. CDR1 is SGHTA, CDR2 FQGNSA, per germline. In nucleotides, the CDR3 is TGTGCCAGCAGCTCCGCTGGGCAGGGAAGCTACGAGCAGTACTTC. Protein product: CASSSAGQGSYEQYF.